A few counts support the clone carrying this TCR beta chain. The CDR3 runs 19 residues. Per germline, CDR1 SEHNR and CDR2 FQNEAQ (reference sequence). The J segment lost 0 bases and the V segment lost 5 bases, leaving 16 bases of the junction unmatched. This sample is part of a study of blood T cell repertoires in COVID-19. Study overall: Both acute and convalescent COVID-19 samples were obtained from the United States, Italy and Spain. T cells, B-cell-depleted T cells, or PBMCs provided the cDNA or gDNA that served as material.

Source study methods: Cell counts per sample came from amplifying reference gene primers. Clones were read by immunoSEQ multiplex PCR, and TCRdb kept only the in-frame ones, dropping some. The V and J calls and clone size come from that table; D and trimming were worked out from the DNA. The data show approximately 150,000 clones, about 81% seen once. This receptor was obtained from a human donor in a cohort sampled during active COVID-19. The rearrangement uses TRBV7-9 and TRBJ2-4, with TRBD1 matching over 7 bases. Sample: peripheral blood. The DNA for the CDR3 is TGTGCCAGCAGCCTTGAAGGCCCAGGGGGTATCGGAGCCAAAAACATTCAGTACTTC. Translation: CASSLEGPGGIGAKNIQYF. Full variable domain (missing parts from reference TRBV7-9 and TRBJ2-4): DTGVSQNPRHKITKRGQNVTFRCDPISEHNRLYWYRQTLGQGPEFLTYFQNEAQLEKSRLLSDRFSAERPKGSFSTLEIQRTEQGDSAMYLCASSLEGPGGIGAKNIQYFGAGTRLSVL.